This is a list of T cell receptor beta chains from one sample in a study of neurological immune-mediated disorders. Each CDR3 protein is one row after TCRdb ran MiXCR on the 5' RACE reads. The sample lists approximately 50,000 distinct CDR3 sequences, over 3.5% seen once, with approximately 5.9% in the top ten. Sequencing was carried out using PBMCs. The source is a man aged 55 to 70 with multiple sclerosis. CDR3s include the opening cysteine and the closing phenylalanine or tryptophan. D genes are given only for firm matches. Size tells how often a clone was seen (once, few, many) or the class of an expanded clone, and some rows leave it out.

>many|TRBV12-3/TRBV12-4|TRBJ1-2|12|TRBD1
CASTLDRAGYTF
TGTGCCAGCACCCTGGACAGGGCTGGCTACACCTTC
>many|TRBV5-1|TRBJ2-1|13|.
CASSLGLMNEQFF
TGCGCCAGCAGCTTGGGGCTGATGAATGAGCAGTTCTTC
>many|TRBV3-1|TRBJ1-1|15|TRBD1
CASSRQGRENTEAFF
TGTGCCAGCAGCCGACAGGGGCGAGAGAACACTGAAGCTTTCTTT
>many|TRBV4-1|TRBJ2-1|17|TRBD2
CASSRGGLAVLNNEQFF
TGCGCCAGCAGCCGTGGGGGACTAGCGGTCTTGAACAATGAGCAGTTCTTC
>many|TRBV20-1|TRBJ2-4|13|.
CSARDLAKNIQYF
TGCAGTGCTAGGGACCTAGCCAAAAACATTCAGTACTTC
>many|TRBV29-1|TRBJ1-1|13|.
CSADLKVAGEAFF
TGCAGCGCCGACCTAAAAGTTGCGGGTGAAGCTTTCTTT
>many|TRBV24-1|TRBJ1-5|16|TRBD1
CATSDSLTGGNQPQHF
TGTGCCACCAGTGATTCTCTTACAGGGGGGAACCAGCCCCAGCATTTT
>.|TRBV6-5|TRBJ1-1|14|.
CASSYSRENTEAFF
TGTGCCAGCAGTTACTCGAGGGAGAACACTGAAGCTTTCTTT
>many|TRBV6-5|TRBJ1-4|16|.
CASSSPPGTGNEKLFF
TGTGCCAGCAGTTCTCCCCCCGGGACGGGGAATGAAAAACTGTTTTTT
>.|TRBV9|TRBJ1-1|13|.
CASSAVRRTEAFF
TGTGCCAGCAGCGCAGTCAGGCGAACTGAAGCTTTCTTT
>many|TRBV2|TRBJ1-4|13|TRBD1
CASDREANEKLFF
TGTGCCAGCGACAGGGAAGCTAATGAAAAACTGTTTTTT
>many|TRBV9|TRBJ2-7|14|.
CASSPQRGVSEQYF
TGTGCCAGCAGCCCTCAGAGGGGGGTCAGCGAGCAGTACTTC
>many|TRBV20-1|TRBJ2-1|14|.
CSASRGASYNEQFF
TGCAGTGCTAGTAGGGGAGCCTCCTACAATGAGCAGTTCTTC
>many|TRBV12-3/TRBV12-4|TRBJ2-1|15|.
CASTSGPVPTDEQFF
TGTGCCAGCACCTCGGGACCGGTACCTACTGATGAGCAGTTCTTC
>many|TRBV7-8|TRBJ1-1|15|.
CASSPPQVMNTEAFF
TGTGCCAGCAGCCCCCCCCAAGTAATGAACACTGAAGCTTTCTTT
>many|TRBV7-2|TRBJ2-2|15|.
CASSPRRSNTGELFF
TGTGCCAGCAGCCCTCGGAGGTCGAACACCGGGGAGCTGTTTTTT
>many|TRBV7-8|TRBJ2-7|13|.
CASSPGPSYEQYF
TGTGCCAGCAGCCCGGGACCCTCCTACGAGCAGTACTTC
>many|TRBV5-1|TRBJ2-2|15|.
CASSLESSVAGELFF
TGCGCCAGCAGCTTGGAGTCTAGCGTTGCCGGGGAGCTGTTTTTT
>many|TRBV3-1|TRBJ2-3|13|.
CASSQQGGDTQYF
TGTGCCAGCAGCCAGCAAGGGGGAGATACGCAGTATTTT
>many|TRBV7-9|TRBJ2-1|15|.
CASSVIHPMGGEQFF
TGTGCCAGCAGCGTAATTCATCCGATGGGGGGTGAGCAGTTCTTC
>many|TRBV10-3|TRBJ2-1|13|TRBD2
CATGLAGAWEQFF
TGTGCCACTGGACTAGCGGGGGCCTGGGAGCAGTTCTTC
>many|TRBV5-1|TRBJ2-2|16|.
CASSLVGTSSTGELFF
TGCGCCAGCAGCTTGGTCGGCACCTCGAGCACCGGGGAGCTGTTTTTT
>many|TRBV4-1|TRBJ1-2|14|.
CASSQVAYGAGYTF
TGCGCCAGCAGCCAAGTAGCGTACGGCGCTGGCTACACCTTC
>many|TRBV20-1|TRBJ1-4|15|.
CSASPLQGSIEKLFF
TGCAGTGCTAGTCCCTTACAGGGCTCTATTGAAAAACTGTTTTTT
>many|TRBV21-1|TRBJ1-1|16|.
CASSKEGRGETTEAFF
TGTGCCAGCAGCAAAGAGGGCAGGGGGGAGACCACTGAAGCTTTCTTT
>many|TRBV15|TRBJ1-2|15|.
CATSRDPGWDYGYTF
TGTGCCACCAGCAGAGATCCAGGGTGGGACTATGGCTACACCTTC
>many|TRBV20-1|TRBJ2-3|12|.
CSAPITTDTQYF
TGCAGTGCCCCGATTACAACAGATACGCAGTATTTT
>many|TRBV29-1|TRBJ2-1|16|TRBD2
CSVEDMGTSSYNEQFF
TGCAGCGTTGAAGACATGGGGACTAGCTCCTACAATGAGCAGTTCTTC
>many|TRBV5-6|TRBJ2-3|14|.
CASSLSPRGDTQYF
TGTGCCAGCAGCTTGTCCCCCAGGGGAGATACGCAGTATTTT
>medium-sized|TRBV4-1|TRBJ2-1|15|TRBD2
CASSPSGGYDNEQFF
TGCGCCAGCAGCCCTAGCGGGGGATACGACAATGAGCAGTTCTTC
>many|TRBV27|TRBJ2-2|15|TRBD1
CASVPQGQYPGELFF
TGTGCCAGCGTCCCCCAGGGACAGTACCCCGGGGAGCTGTTTTTT
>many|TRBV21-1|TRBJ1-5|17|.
CASSKEDQGGGGQPQHF
TGTGCCAGCAGCAAAGAGGATCAAGGGGGGGGCGGTCAGCCCCAGCATTTT
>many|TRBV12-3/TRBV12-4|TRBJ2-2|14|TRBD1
CASRRQGNTGELFF
TGTGCCAGCAGGCGACAGGGGAACACCGGGGAGCTGTTTTTT
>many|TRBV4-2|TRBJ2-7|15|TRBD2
CASSQLLAGAYEQYF
TGTGCCAGCAGCCAACTACTAGCGGGGGCCTACGAGCAGTACTTC
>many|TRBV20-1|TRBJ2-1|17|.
CSASLTPNRVRYNEQFF
TGCAGTGCTAGCCTAACCCCAAACAGGGTCCGCTACAATGAGCAGTTCTTC
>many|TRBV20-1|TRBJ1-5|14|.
CSASPGNSNQPQHF
TGCAGTGCTAGTCCAGGGAATAGCAATCAGCCCCAGCATTTT
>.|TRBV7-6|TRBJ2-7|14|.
CASSLTEASYEQYF
TGTGCCAGCAGCTTGACAGAAGCCTCCTACGAGCAGTACTTC
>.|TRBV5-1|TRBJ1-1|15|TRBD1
CASSPSQGSTAEAFF
TGCGCCAGCAGCCCATCACAGGGGAGTACGGCTGAAGCTTTCTTT
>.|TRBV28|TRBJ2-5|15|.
CASAPGALSGETQYF
TGTGCCAGCGCCCCCGGGGCTCTCAGTGGGGAGACCCAGTACTTC
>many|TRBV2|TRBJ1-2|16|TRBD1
CASSESPGTGPVGYTF
TGTGCCAGCAGTGAAAGCCCCGGGACAGGGCCGGTTGGCTACACCTTC
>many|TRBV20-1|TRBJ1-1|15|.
CSARPGGASDTEAFF
TGCAGTGCTCGGCCGGGGGGCGCGAGTGACACTGAAGCTTTCTTT
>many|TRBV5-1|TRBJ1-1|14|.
CASSFGFGNTEAFF
TGCGCCAGCAGCTTTGGATTCGGGAACACTGAAGCTTTCTTT
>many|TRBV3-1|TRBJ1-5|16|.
CASSQDPGVGNQPQHF
TGTGCCAGCAGCCAAGATCCGGGAGTTGGCAATCAGCCCCAGCATTTT
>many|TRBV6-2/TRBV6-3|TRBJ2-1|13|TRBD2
CASSGRGYNEQFF
TGTGCCAGCAGCGGGAGGGGCTACAATGAGCAGTTCTTC
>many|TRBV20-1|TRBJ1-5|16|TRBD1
CSARNNRGRGNQPQHF
TGCAGTGCTAGGAATAACAGGGGGAGGGGCAATCAGCCCCAGCATTTT
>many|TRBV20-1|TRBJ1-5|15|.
CSASLYRDLDQPQHF
TGCAGTGCTAGCCTTTACCGGGACCTCGATCAGCCCCAGCATTTT
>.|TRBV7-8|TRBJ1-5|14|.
CASSSKGRDQPQHF
TGTGCCAGCAGCTCTAAGGGTCGCGATCAGCCCCAGCATTTT
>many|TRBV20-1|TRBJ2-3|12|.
CSGHLHTDTQYF
TGCAGTGGGCATTTACACACAGATACGCAGTATTTT
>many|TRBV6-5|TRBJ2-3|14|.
CASTRRTSTDTQYF
TGTGCCAGCACCCGACGGACGAGCACAGATACGCAGTATTTT
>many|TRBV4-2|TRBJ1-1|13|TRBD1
CASRRTGNTEAFF
TGTGCCAGCAGGCGGACAGGGAACACTGAAGCTTTCTTT
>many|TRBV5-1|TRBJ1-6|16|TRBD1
CASSHQSGTGDSPLHF
TGCGCCAGCAGCCATCAATCCGGGACAGGGGATTCACCCCTCCACTTT
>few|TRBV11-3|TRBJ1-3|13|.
CASSRGPGNTIYF
TGTGCCAGCAGCCGGGGCCCAGGAAACACCATATATTTT
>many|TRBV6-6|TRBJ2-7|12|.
CASSEQGYEQYF
TGTGCCAGCAGTGAACAGGGCTACGAGCAGTACTTC
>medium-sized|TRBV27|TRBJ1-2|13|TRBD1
CASSLGRTGSYTF
TGTGCCAGCAGCCTCGGACGGACAGGGAGCTACACCTTC
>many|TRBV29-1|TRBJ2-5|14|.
CSVRQRALQETQYF
TGCAGCGTACGGCAGCGGGCATTGCAAGAGACCCAGTACTTC